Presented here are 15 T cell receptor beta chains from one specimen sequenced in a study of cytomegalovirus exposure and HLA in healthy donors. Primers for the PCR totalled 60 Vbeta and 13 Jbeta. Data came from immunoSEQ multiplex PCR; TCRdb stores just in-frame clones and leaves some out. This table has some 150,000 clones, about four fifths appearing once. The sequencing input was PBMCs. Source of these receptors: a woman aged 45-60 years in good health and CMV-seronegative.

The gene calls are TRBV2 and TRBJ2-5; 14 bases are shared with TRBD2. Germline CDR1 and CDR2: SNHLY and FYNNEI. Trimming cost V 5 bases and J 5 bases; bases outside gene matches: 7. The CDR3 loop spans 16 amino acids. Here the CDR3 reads CASSPGLAGGRETQYF. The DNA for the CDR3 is TGTGCCAGCAGTCCCGGACTAGCGGGGGGTAGGGAGACCCAGTACTTC.

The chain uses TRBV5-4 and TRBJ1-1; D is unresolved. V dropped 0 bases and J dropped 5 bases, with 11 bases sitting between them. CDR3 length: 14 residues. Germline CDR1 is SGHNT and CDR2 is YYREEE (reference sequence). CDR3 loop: CASSLDPSSTEAFF. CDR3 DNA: TGTGCCAGCAGCTTGGATCCGAGTAGTACTGAAGCTTTCTTT. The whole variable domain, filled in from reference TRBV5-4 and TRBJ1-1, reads ETGVTQSPTHLIKTRGQQVTLRCSSQSGHNTVSWYQQALGQGPQFIFQYYREEENGRGNFPPRFSGLQFPNYSSELNVNALELDDSALYLCASSLDPSSTEAFFGQGTRLTVV.

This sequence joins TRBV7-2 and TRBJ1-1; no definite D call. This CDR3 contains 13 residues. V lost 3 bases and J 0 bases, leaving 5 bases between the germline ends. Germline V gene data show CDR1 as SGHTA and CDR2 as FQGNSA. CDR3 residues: CASSFVMNTEAFF. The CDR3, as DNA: TGTGCCAGCAGCTTCGTTATGAACACTGAAGCTTTCTTT.

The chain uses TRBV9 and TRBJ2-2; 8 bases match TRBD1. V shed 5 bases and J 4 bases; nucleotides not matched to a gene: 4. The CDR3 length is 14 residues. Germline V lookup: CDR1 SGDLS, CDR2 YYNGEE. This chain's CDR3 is CASRQTGGTGELFF. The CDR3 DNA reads TGTGCCAGCAGGCAAACAGGGGGCACCGGGGAGCTGTTTTTT.

The DNA of the CDR3 is TGCAGCGTTGAGAGACAGGAGAACTATGGCTACACCTTC. It encodes CSVERQENYGYTF. The gene calls are TRBV29-1 and TRBJ1-2, with D possibly matching TRBD1 (6 bases). CDR1 and CDR2 (germline): SQVTM, ANQGSEA. Trimming removed 3 bases from V and 2 bases from J, with 10 bases in between. CDR3 length equals 13 residues.

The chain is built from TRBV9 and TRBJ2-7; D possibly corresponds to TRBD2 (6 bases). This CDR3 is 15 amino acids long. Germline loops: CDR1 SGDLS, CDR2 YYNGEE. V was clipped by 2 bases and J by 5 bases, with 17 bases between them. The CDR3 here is CASSVSGGTLNEQYF. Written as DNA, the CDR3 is TGTGCCAGCAGCGTTAGTGGCGGGACGTTAAACGAGCAGTACTTC.

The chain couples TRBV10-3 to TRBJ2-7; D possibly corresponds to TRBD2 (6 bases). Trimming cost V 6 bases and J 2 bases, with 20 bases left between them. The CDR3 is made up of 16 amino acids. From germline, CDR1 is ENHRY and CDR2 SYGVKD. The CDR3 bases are TGTGCCATCAGGGACCCCCTTAGCGGACCAACCTACGAGCAGTACTTC. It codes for CAIRDPLSGPTYEQYF.

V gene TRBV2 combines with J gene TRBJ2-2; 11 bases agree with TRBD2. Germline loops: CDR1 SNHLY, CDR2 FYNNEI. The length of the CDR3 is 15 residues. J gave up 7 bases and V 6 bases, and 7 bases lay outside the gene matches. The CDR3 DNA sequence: TGTGCCAGCAGCGTCATAGCGGGGGGGGTCGGGGAGCTGTTTTTT. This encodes CASSVIAGGVGELFF.

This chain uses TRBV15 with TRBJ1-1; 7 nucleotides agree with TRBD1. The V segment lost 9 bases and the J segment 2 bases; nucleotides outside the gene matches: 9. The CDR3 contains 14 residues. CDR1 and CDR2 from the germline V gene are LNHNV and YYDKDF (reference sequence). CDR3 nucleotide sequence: TGTGCCACGGAAATAGGGGGCCTAAACACTGAAGCTTTCTTT. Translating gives CATEIGGLNTEAFF.

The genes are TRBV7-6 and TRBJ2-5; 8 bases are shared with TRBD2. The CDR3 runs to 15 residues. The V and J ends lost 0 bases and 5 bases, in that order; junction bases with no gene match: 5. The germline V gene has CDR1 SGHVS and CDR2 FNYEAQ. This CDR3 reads CASSLASGRYETQYF. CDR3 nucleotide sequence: TGTGCCAGCAGCTTAGCCAGCGGGAGATATGAGACCCAGTACTTC.

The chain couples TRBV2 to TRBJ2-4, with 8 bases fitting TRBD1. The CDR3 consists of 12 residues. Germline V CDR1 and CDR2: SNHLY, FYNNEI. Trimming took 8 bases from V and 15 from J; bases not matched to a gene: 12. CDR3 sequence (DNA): TGTGCCAGCCTTGCAGGGGGCGGTTTGCCGTACTTC. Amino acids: CASLAGGGLPYF.

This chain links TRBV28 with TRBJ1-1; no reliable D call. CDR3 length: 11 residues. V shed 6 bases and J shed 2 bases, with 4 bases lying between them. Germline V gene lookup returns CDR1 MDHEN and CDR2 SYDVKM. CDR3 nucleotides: TGTGCCAGCAGCCCTAACACTGAAGCTTTCTTT. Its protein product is CASSPNTEAFF.

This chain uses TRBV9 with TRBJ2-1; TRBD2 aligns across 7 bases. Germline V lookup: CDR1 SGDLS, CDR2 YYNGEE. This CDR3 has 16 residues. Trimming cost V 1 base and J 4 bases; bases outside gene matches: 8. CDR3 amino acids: CASSVQSSGLYNEQFF. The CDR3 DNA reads TGTGCCAGCAGCGTACAGTCTAGCGGCCTTTACAATGAGCAGTTCTTC.

The CDR3 nucleotides are TGTGCCTGGACCCGGGACAGGGGGCATCAGGGCTACACCTTC. This sequence encodes CAWTRDRGHQGYTF. This chain links TRBV30 with TRBJ1-2, with 12 positions matching TRBD1. V gave up 4 bases and J gave up 8 bases; unmatched junction bases: 8. The germline gives CDR1 GTSNPN, CDR2 SVGIG (reference sequence). This CDR3 region has 14 residues.

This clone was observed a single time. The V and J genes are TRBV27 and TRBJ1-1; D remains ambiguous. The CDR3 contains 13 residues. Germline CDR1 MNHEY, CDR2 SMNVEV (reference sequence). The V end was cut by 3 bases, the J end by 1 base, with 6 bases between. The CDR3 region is CASSLGGNTEAFF. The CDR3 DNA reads TGTGCCAGCAGTTTGGGAGGGAACACTGAAGCTTTCTTT.